This TCR beta chain was documented in a study of cytotoxic CD8 clonotypes in ibrutinib-treated CLL. General study results and limits: Higher clonality was seen at ibrutinib response and a return toward baseline at progression. Baseline clonality, above age-matched healthy donor levels, tracked circulating CD8+ T-cell counts.

The table came from immunoSEQ multiplex PCR; TCRdb's copy has only in-frame clones and leaves some out. In the table there are 100,000 to 150,000 clones, approximately 85% of which are singletons. V lost 3 bases and J 6 bases, leaving 15 bases between the germline ends. CDR3 length: 15 residues. Germline CDR1 reads LNHDA; CDR2 reads SQIVND (reference sequence). Concerning this clone itself: The antigen remains unidentified.

This chain connects TRBV19 to TRBJ1-5; possible D gene TRBD1, 6 bases. This receptor was obtained from a human donor with chronic lymphocytic leukemia. The source material was PBMCs, sampled after 24 months of ibrutinib treatment. CDR3 DNA sequence: TGTGCCAGTAGTATGTCTTGGACAGTTACTCAGCCCCAGCATTTT. It translates to CASSMSWTVTQPQHF.